This T cell receptor beta chain was sequenced during a study of cytomegalovirus exposure and HLA in healthy donors. Overall study results and limits: Later analysis demonstrated an association between a missense DCLRE1C variant and TCR beta V- and J-gene trimming. In vitro testing confirmed three CMV-associated chains as specific for CMV antigens.

About this clone itself: Its target is not known.

CDR3 length: 13 amino acids. Germline loops: CDR1 SGHNT, CDR2 YYREEE (reference sequence). Between the trimmed V and J ends, which lost 3 bases and 8 bases, there was a span of 14 bases. It was with 60 Vbeta and 13 Jbeta primers that the PCR ran. The protocol was immunoSEQ multiplex PCR, while the TCRdb copy is restricted to in-frame clones and leaves out a portion. The sample contains 150,000 to 200,000 clones, 80% to 85% of which appear only once. Sequencing input: PBMCs. The rearrangement joins TRBV5-4 to TRBJ1-2; perhaps TRBD1 as D (5 bases). The sequence came from a man aged 30-40 years in good health and CMV-seronegative. The CDR3 region has the DNA TGTGCCAGCAGCTCCCCCAGGGCCGACGGCTACACCTTC. This codes for CASSSPRADGYTF.